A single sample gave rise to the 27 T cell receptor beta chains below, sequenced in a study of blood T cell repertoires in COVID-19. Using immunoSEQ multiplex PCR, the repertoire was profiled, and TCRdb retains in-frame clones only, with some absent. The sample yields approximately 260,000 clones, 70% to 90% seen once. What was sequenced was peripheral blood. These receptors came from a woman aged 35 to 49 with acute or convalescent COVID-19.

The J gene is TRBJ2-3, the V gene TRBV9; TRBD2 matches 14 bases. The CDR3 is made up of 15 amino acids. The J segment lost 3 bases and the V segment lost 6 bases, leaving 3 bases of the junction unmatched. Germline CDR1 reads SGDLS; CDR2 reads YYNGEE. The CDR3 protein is CASTGLAGGTDTQYF. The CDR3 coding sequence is TGTGCCAGCACAGGACTAGCGGGAGGAACAGATACGCAGTATTTT.

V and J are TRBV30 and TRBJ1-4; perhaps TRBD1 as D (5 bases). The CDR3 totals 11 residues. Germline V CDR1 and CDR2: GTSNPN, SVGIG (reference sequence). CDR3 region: CSGGRSEKLFF. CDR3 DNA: TGTTCCGGGGGTCGAAGTGAAAAACTGTTTTTT. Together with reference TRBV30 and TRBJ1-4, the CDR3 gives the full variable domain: SQTIHQWPATLVQPVGSPLSLECTVEGTSNPNLYWYRQAAGRGLQLLFYSVGIGQISSEVPQNLSASRPQDRQFILSSKKLLLSDSGFYLCSGGRSEKLFFGSGTQLSVL.

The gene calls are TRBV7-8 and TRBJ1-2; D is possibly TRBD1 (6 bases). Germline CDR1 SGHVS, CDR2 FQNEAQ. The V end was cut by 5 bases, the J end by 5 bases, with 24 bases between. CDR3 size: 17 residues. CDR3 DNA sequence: TGTGCCAGCAGCCGAGGGGGGGATTTAATAGCTGGTTATGGCTACACCTTC. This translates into CASSRGGDLIAGYGYTF.

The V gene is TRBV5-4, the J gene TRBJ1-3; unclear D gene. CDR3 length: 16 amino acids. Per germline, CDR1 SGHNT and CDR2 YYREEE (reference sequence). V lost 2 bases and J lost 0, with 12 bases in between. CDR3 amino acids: CASSLRLGFSGNTIYF. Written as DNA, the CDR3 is TGTGCCAGCAGCTTACGACTAGGGTTCTCTGGAAACACCATATATTTT.

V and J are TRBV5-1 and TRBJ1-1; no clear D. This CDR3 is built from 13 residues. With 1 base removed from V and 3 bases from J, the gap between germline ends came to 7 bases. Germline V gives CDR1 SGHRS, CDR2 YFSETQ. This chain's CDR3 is CASSLPSYTEAFF. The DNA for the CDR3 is TGCGCCAGCAGCTTGCCCAGTTACACTGAAGCTTTCTTT.

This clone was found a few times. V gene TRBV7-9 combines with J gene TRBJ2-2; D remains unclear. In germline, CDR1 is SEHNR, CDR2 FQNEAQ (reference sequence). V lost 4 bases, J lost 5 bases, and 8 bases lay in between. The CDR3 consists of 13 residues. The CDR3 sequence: CASSSTLTGELFF. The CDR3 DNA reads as TGTGCCAGCAGCTCGACATTGACCGGGGAGCTGTTTTTT. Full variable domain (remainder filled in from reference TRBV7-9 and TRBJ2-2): DTGVSQNPRHKITKRGQNVTFRCDPISEHNRLYWYRQTLGQGPEFLTYFQNEAQLEKSRLLSDRFSAERPKGSFSTLEIQRTEQGDSAMYLCASSSTLTGELFFGEGSRLTVL.

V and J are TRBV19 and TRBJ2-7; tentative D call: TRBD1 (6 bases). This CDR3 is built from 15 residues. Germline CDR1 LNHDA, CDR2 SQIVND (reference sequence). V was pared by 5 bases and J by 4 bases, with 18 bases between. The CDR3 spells CASSVLREQGYEQYV. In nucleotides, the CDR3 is TGTGCCAGTAGTGTCTTACGCGAACAGGGTTACGAGCAGTACGTC.

The CDR3 spells CASSADRDNEKLFF. DNA for the CDR3: TGTGCCAGCAGCGCGGACAGGGATAATGAAAAACTGTTTTTT. This rearrangement joins TRBV5-4 to TRBJ1-4; 8 bases align to TRBD1. CDR1 and CDR2 from the germline V gene are SGHNT and YYREEE (reference sequence). The CDR3 has 14 residues. After removal of 4 bases from V and 4 bases from J, the junction contained 3 bases not matched to a gene.

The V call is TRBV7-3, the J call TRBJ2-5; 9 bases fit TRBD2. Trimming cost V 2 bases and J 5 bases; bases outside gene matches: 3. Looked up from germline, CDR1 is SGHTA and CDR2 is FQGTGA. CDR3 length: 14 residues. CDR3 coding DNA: TGTGCCAGCAGCTTAGTCAGCGGGGGGGAGACCCAGTACTTC. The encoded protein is CASSLVSGGETQYF.

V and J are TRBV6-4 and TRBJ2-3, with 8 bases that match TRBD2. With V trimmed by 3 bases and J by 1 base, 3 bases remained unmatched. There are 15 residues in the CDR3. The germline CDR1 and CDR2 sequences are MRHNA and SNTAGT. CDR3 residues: CASSEAGAGTDTQYF. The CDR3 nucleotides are TGTGCCAGCAGTGAAGCGGGGGCTGGCACAGATACGCAGTATTTT.

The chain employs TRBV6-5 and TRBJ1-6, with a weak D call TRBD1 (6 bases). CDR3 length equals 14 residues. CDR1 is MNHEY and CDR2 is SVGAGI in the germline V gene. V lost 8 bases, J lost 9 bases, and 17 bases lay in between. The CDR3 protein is CASRVKDSGSPLHF. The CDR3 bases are TGTGCCAGCCGCGTAAAGGACAGTGGTTCACCCCTCCACTTT.

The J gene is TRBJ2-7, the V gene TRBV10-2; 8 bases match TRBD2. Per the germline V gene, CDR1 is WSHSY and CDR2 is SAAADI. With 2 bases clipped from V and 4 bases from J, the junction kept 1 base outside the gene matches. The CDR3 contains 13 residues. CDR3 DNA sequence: TGCGCCAGCAGTGAGGCGGGGGGATACGAGCAGTACGTC. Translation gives CASSEAGGYEQYV.

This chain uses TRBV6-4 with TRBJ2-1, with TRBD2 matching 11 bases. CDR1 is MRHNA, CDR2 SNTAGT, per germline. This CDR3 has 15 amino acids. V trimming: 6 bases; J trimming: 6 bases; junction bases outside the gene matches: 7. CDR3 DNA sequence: TGTGCCAGCAGCTATAGCGGGGGGGCCGTCAATGAGCAGTTCTTC. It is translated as CASSYSGGAVNEQFF.

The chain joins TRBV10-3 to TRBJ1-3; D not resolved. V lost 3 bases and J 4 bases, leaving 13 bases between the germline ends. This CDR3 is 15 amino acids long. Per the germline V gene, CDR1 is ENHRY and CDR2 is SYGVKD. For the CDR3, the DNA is TGTGCCATCAGTGATCGAGGTGGTGGGGGAAACACCATATATTTT. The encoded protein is CAISDRGGGGNTIYF.

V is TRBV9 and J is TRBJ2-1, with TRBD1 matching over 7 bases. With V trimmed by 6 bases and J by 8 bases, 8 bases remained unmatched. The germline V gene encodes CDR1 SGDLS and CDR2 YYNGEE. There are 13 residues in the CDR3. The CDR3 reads CASNSITGDEQFF. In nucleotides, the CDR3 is TGTGCCAGCAATTCCATAACAGGGGATGAGCAGTTCTTC.

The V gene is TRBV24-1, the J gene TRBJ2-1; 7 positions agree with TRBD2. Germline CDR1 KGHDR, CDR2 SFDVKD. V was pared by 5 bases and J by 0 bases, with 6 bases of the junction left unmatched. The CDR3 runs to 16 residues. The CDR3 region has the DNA TGTGCCACCAGTGTAGTGGGGGGGGGCTCCTACAATGAGCAGTTCTTC. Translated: CATSVVGGGSYNEQFF.

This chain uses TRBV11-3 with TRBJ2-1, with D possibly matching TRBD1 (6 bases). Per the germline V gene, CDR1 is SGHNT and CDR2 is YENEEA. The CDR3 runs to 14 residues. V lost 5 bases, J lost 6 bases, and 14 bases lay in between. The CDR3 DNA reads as TGTGCCAGCAGCCCTAGAGGGGGTATCAATGAGCAGTTCTTC. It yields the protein CASSPRGGINEQFF.

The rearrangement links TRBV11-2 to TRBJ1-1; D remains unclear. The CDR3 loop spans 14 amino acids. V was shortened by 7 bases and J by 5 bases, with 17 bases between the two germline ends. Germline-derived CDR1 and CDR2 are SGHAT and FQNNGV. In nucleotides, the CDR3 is TGTGCCAGCAAGTCCGCGGTTGAAAGGACTGAAGCTTTCTTT. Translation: CASKSAVERTEAFF.

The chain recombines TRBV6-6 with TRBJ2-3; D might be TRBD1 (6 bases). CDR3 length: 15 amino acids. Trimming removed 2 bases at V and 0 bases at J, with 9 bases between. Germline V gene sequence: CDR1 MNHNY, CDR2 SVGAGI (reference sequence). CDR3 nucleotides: TGTGCCAGCAGTTACGGGACAATCAGCACAGATACGCAGTATTTT. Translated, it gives CASSYGTISTDTQYF.

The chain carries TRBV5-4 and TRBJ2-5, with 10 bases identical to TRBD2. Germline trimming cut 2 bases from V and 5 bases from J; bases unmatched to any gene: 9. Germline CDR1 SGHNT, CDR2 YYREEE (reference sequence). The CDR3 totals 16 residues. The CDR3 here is CASSFWSAGGGETQYF. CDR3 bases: TGTGCCAGCAGCTTCTGGTCAGCGGGGGGGGGTGAGACCCAGTACTTC.

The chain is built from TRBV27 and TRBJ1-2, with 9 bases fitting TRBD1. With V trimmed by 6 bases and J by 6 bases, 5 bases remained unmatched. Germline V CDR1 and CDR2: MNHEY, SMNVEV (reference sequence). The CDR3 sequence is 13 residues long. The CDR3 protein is CASRLTGGNGYTF. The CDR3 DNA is TGTGCCAGCAGGCTGACAGGGGGAAATGGCTACACCTTC.

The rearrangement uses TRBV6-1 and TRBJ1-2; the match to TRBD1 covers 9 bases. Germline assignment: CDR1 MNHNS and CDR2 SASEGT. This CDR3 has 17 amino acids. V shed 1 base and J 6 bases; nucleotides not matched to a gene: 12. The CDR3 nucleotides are TGTGCCAGCAGTGAAGGGAAGATCCGGGGGACAGGGCATGGCTACACCTTC. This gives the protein CASSEGKIRGTGHGYTF.

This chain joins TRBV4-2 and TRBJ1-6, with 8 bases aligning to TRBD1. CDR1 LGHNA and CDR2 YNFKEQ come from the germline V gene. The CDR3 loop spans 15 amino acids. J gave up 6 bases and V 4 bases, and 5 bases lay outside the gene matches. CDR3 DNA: TGTGCCAGCAGCCGAGGCGGGACAGGTAATTCACCCCTCCACTTT. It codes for CASSRGGTGNSPLHF.

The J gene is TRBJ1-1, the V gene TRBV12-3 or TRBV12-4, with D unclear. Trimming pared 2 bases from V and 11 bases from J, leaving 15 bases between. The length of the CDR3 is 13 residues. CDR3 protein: CASSLNPDYSAFF. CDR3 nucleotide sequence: TGTGCCAGCAGTTTAAACCCCGACTATTCGGCTTTCTTT.

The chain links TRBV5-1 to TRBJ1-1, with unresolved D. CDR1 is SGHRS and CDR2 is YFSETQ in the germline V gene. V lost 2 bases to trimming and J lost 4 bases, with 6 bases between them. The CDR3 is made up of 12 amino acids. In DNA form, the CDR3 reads TGCGCCAGCAGCTTATCTTTCACTGAAGCTTTCTTT. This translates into CASSLSFTEAFF.

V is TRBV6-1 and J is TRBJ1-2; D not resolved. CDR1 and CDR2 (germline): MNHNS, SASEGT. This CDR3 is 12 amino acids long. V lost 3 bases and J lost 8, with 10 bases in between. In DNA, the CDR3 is TGTGCCAGCAGTGACCGGACGGGGGGCTACACCTTC. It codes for CASSDRTGGYTF.

CDR3 loop: CASSFGQGSDNEQFF. For the CDR3, the DNA is TGTGCCAGCAGCTTTGGACAGGGATCCGACAATGAGCAGTTCTTC. The chain uses TRBV7-9 and TRBJ2-1, with 8 bases fitting TRBD1. The CDR3 has 15 amino acids. Germline assignment: CDR1 SEHNR and CDR2 FQNEAQ (reference sequence). After removal of 3 bases from V and 5 bases from J, the junction contained 6 bases not matched to a gene.